Listed below are T cell receptor beta chains from one sample, sequenced in a study of T-cell reconstitution after alpha-beta-depleted transplantation in children. MiXCR was run by TCRdb on the PCR reads, yielding one entry per CDR3 protein. The data show about 870,000 distinct CDR3 sequences, about 15% seen once. This sample comprised PBMCs, mostly from graft donor cells, obtained 360 days after TCRalphabeta/CD19-depleted stem cell transplant. Source of these receptors: a male patient younger than 18 who had a stem cell transplant for acute lymphoblastic leukemia, so the T cells may come from the graft donor. The CDR3 runs from the conserved cysteine through the conserved F or W. The D gene is left open where the match is weak. Size values are once, few and many counts, or a class for expanded clones, and some rows have none.

CDR3 protein | CDR3 DNA | V gene | clone size | J gene | D gene
CAWSVRMGTDTQYF | TGTGCCTGGAGTGTACGTATGGGCACAGATACGCAGTATTTT | TRBV30 | few | TRBJ2-3 | -
CASILKTGNTEAFF | TGTGCCAGTATCCTGAAAACCGGGAACACTGAAGCTTTCTTT | TRBV19 | - | TRBJ1-1 | -
CASSLEAGTAYNEQFF | TGTGCCAGCAGCTTAGAAGCCGGGACAGCTTACAATGAGCAGTTCTTC | TRBV11-3 | - | TRBJ2-1 | TRBD1
CASSYRLAGLRTDTQYF | TGTGCCAGCAGCTACCGACTAGCGGGGCTACGCACAGATACGCAGTATTTT | TRBV7-9 | - | TRBJ2-3 | TRBD2
CACSLGTSGRASLIEQYF | TGTGCCTGCAGTTTAGGGACTAGCGGGAGGGCCAGCTTGATCGAGCAGTACTTC | TRBV3-1 | - | TRBJ2-7 | TRBD2
CSAGGPSTRNNEQFF | TGCAGTGCAGGGGGCCCTTCGACGAGGAACAATGAGCAGTTCTTC | TRBV20-1 | few | TRBJ2-1 | TRBD1
CASSLVQGPVSYNEQFF | TGTGCCAGCAGCTTAGTCCAGGGGCCTGTTTCCTACAATGAGCAGTTCTTC | TRBV11-3 | - | TRBJ2-1 | -
CASSAQFRPQETQYF | TGTGCCAGCAGCGCTCAATTTAGGCCCCAAGAGACCCAGTACTTC | TRBV9 | - | TRBJ2-5 | -
CASSDSRISTDTQYF | TGTGCCAGCAGTGACTCTAGGATTAGCACAGATACGCAGTATTTT | TRBV6-4 | many | TRBJ2-3 | -
CASSARDRLLIYNEQFF | TGTGCCAGCAGCGCCCGGGACAGACTCCTAATCTACAATGAGCAGTTCTTC | TRBV9 | - | TRBJ2-1 | TRBD1
CASSLAVSTEAFF | TGCGCCAGCAGCTTGGCAGTGAGCACTGAAGCTTTCTTT | TRBV5-1 | many | TRBJ1-1 | -
CASSNPGQALYEQYF | TGTGCCAGCAGCAATCCGGGACAGGCTCTCTACGAGCAGTACTTC | TRBV21-1 | few | TRBJ2-7 | -
CASRPRQGAGGETQYF | TGTGCCAGCAGACCCCGACAGGGGGCAGGAGGGGAGACCCAGTACTTC | TRBV7-9 | - | TRBJ2-5 | TRBD1
CASSRPFREITDTQYF | TGTGCCAGCAGTCGACCCTTCAGGGAGATTACAGATACGCAGTATTTT | TRBV27 | few | TRBJ2-3 | -
CASSQDSTGTSYEQYF | TGCGCCAGCAGCCAAGATTCAACCGGGACCTCCTACGAGCAGTACTTC | TRBV4-1 | many | TRBJ2-7 | -
CASSWGRDALYEQYF | TGTGCCAGCAGTTGGGGGAGGGACGCCCTCTACGAGCAGTACTTC | TRBV28 | many | TRBJ2-7 | TRBD2
CASSLAQSYGQPQHF | TGTGCCAGCAGTTTAGCACAGAGTTATGGGCAGCCCCAGCATTTT | TRBV12-3/TRBV12-4 | - | TRBJ1-5 | -
CASSLDLTTDTQYF | TGCGCCAGCAGCTTGGATCTCACCACAGATACGCAGTATTTT | TRBV5-1 | many | TRBJ2-3 | -
CASSQPGTPAINEQFF | TGCGCCAGCAGTCAACCGGGGACTCCAGCTATCAATGAGCAGTTCTTC | TRBV23-1 | - | TRBJ2-1 | -
CASSLPGAAYEQYF | TGTGCCAGCAGCTTGCCAGGGGCAGCCTACGAGCAGTACTTC | TRBV5-5 | few | TRBJ2-7 | -
CASSRPGEKAQYF | TGCGCCAGCAGCCGCCCAGGGGAAAAGGCCCAGTACTTC | TRBV4-1 | few | TRBJ2-5 | -
CASSPNGAGYEQYF | TGTGCCAGCAGCCCCAATGGGGCGGGCTACGAGCAGTACTTC | TRBV7-9 | few | TRBJ2-7 | -
CASSPGAGKLFF | TGTGCCAGCTCACCGGGAGCCGGAAAACTGTTTTTT | TRBV18 | - | TRBJ1-4 | -
CASSSGQGYTDTQYF | TGTGCCAGCAGCTCCGGACAGGGATACACAGATACGCAGTATTTT | TRBV7-8 | few | TRBJ2-3 | TRBD1
CSVEGTTRGETDTQYF | TGCAGCGTTGAAGGTACGACAAGGGGTGAGACAGATACGCAGTATTTT | TRBV29-1 | - | TRBJ2-3 | -
CASGQGDEQFF | TGTGCCAGCGGACAGGGCGATGAGCAGTTCTTC | TRBV2 | - | TRBJ2-1 | TRBD1
CSGASYTGELFF | TGCAGCGGGGCTAGCTACACCGGGGAGCTGTTTTTT | TRBV29-1 | - | TRBJ2-2 | -
CASSLARAVAYNSPLHF | TGTGCCAGCAGTTTAGCGCGTGCGGTTGCCTATAATTCACCCCTCCACTTT | TRBV12-3/TRBV12-4 | few | TRBJ1-6 | -
CASSHRTGFETEAFF | TGTGCCAGCAGCCACCGGACAGGGTTCGAGACTGAAGCTTTCTTT | TRBV14 | - | TRBJ1-1 | TRBD1
CSAFRQGATVGVDEKLFF | TGCAGTGCTTTTCGACAGGGGGCGACAGTGGGGGTTGATGAAAAACTGTTTTTT | TRBV20-1 | few | TRBJ1-4 | TRBD1
CASSLRLHWDTEAFF | TGTGCCAGCAGTTTAAGGTTACATTGGGACACTGAAGCTTTCTTT | TRBV28 | - | TRBJ1-1 | -
CSVLGSDGANVLTF | TGCAGCGTTTTAGGGAGCGATGGGGCCAACGTCCTGACTTTC | TRBV29-1 | - | TRBJ2-6 | -
CASSYYRALTGELFF | TGTGCCAGCAGTTACTACCGGGCACTCACCGGGGAGCTGTTTTTT | TRBV6-2/TRBV6-3 | - | TRBJ2-2 | -
CASSLAVMAYKETQYF | TGTGCCAGCAGCTTAGCCGTGATGGCCTACAAAGAGACCCAGTACTTC | TRBV7-9 | - | TRBJ2-5 | -
CASSLISGSPVYEQYF | TGTGCCAGCAGTTTAATAAGCGGGAGTCCGGTCTACGAGCAGTACTTC | TRBV27 | few | TRBJ2-7 | TRBD2
CASSRTGGNSGNTIYF | TGCGCCAGCAGCCGGACAGGGGGCAACTCTGGAAACACCATATATTTT | TRBV5-1 | few | TRBJ1-3 | TRBD1
CASSSTGLAGSYEQFF | TGTGCCAGCAGCTCGACCGGACTAGCGGGAAGCTATGAGCAGTTCTTC | TRBV7-3 | - | TRBJ2-1 | TRBD2
CASSPTESSYNEQFF | TGTGCCAGCAGCCCGACGGAGAGCTCCTACAATGAGCAGTTCTTC | TRBV5-4 | - | TRBJ2-1 | -
CASAPPGLRGDTQYF | TGTGCCAGCGCGCCACCCGGACTCCGGGGAGATACGCAGTATTTT | TRBV14 | few | TRBJ2-3 | -